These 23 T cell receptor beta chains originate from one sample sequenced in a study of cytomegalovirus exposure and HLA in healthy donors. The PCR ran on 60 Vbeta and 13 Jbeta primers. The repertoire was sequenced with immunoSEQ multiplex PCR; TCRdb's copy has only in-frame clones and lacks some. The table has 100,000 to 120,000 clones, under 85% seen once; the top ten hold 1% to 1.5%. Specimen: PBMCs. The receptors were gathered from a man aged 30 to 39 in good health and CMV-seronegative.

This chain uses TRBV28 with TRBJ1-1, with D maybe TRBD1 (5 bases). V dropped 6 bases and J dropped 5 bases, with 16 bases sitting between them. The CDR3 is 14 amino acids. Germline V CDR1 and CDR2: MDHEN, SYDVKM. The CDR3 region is CASSLGGPGTEAFF. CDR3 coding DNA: TGTGCCAGCAGCTTGGGGGGACCTGGGACTGAAGCTTTCTTT.

CDR3 sequence (DNA): TGTGCCAGCAGCGGAGCGGGGTTAAGGACAGATACGCAGTATTTT. Protein sequence: CASSGAGLRTDTQYF. This sequence joins TRBV9 and TRBJ2-3, with 7 bases that match TRBD2. The junction had 7 bases not matched to a gene; V was cut back by 3 bases and J by 3 bases. The V gene's germline CDR1 is SGDLS and CDR2 YYNGEE. This CDR3 has 15 amino acids.

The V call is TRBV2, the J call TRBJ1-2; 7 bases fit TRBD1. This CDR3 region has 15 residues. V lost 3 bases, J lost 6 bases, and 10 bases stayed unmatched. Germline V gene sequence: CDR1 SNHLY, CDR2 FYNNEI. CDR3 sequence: CASSDDTGDSDGYTF. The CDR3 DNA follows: TGTGCCAGCAGTGATGATACAGGGGATAGCGATGGCTACACCTTC.

CDR3 sequence: CASSIGSGGQETQYF. The CDR3 DNA reads as TGCGCCAGCAGCATCGGTAGCGGGGGACAAGAGACCCAGTACTTC. V usage is TRBV5-1 and J usage is TRBJ2-5, with 9 bases lining up with TRBD2. V gave up 4 bases and J gave up 2 bases; unmatched junction bases: 6. Germline V CDR1 and CDR2: SGHRS, YFSETQ. This CDR3 is built from 15 residues.

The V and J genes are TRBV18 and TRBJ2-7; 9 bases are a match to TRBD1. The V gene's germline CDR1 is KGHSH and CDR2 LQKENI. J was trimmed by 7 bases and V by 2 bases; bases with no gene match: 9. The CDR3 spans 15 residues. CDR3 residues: CASSPSTGGGGEQYF. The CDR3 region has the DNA TGTGCCAGCTCACCATCCACAGGGGGCGGAGGTGAGCAGTACTTC.

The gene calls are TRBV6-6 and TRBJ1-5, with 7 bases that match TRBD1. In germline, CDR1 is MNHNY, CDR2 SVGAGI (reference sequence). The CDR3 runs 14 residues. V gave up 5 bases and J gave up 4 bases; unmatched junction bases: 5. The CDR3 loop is CASSDRAANQPQHF. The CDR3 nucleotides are TGTGCCAGCAGTGACAGGGCAGCGAATCAGCCCCAGCATTTT.

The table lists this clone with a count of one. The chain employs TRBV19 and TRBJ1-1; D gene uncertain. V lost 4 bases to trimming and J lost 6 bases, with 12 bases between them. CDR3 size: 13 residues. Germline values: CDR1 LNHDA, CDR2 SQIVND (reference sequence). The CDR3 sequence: CASSSGNRAEAFF. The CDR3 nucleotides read TGTGCCAGTAGTAGCGGGAATCGTGCTGAAGCTTTCTTT.

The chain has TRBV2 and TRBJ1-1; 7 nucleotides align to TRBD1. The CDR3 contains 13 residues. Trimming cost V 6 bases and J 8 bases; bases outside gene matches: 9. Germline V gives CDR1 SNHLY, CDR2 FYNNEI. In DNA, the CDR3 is TGTGCCAGCAGCCTTAGACAGGGAAGCGAAGCTTTCTTT. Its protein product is CASSLRQGSEAFF.

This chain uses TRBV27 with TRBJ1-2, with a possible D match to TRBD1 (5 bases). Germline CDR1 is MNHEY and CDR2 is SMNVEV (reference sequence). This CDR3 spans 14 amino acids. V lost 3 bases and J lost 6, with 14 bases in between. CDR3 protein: CASSFIPGSDGYTF. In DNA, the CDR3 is TGTGCCAGCAGTTTTATCCCAGGGTCAGATGGCTACACCTTC.

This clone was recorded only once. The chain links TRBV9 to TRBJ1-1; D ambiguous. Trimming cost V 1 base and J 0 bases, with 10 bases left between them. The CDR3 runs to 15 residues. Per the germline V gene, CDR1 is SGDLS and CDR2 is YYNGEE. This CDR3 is CASSVSPTVNTEAFF. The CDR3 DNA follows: TGTGCCAGCAGCGTATCCCCCACAGTGAACACTGAAGCTTTCTTT.

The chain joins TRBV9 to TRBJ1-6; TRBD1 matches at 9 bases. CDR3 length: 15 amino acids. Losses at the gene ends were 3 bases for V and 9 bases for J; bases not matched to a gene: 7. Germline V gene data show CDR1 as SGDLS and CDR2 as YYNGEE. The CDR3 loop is CASSGTGTGSSPLHF. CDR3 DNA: TGTGCCAGCAGCGGAACCGGGACAGGGAGTTCACCCCTCCACTTT.

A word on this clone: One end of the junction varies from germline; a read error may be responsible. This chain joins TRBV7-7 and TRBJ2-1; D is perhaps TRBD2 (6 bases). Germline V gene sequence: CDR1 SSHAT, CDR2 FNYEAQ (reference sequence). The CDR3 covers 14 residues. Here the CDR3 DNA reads TGTGCTAGCAGCTTAACCTCGACTAGCAATGAGCAGTTCTTC. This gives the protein CASSLTSTSNEQFF.

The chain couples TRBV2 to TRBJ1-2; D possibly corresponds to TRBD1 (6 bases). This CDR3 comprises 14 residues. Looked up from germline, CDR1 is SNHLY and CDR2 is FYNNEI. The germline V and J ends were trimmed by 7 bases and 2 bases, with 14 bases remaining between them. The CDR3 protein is CASMNREGNYGYTF. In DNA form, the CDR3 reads TGTGCCAGCATGAACAGGGAGGGGAACTATGGCTACACCTTC.

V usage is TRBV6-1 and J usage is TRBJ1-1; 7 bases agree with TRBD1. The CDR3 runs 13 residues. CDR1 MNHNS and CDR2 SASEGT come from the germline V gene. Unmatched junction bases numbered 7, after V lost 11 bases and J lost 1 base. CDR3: CAGQDGQNTEAFF. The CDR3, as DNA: TGTGCCGGACAGGACGGACAGAACACTGAAGCTTTCTTT.

CDR3 loop: CASSFRTGSRSEAFF. The CDR3 DNA reads TGTGCCAGCAGCTTCCGGACAGGATCTAGGTCTGAAGCTTTCTTT. The chain recombines TRBV7-2 with TRBJ1-1; the match to TRBD1 covers 7 bases. The CDR3 contains 15 residues. V gave up 3 bases and J gave up 6 bases; unmatched junction bases: 10. Germline V gene lookup returns CDR1 SGHTA and CDR2 FQGNSA.

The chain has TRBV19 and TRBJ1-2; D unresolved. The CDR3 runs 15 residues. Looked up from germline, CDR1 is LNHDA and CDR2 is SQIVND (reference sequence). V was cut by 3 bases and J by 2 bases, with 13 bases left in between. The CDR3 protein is CASSMVGQANYGYTF. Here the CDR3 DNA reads TGTGCCAGTAGTATGGTCGGCCAGGCAAACTATGGCTACACCTTC.

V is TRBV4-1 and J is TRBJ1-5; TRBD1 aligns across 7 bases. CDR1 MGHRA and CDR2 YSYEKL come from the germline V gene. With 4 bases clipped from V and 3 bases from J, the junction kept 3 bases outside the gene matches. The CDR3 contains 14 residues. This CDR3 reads CASSPTGSNQPQHF. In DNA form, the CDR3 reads TGCGCCAGCAGCCCGACAGGGTCCAATCAGCCCCAGCATTTT.

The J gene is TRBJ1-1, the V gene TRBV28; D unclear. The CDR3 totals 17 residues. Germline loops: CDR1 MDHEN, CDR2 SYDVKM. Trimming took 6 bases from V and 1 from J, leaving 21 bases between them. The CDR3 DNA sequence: TGTGCCAGCAGCTCCTCAACCCCACCGGGGAGGAACACTGAAGCTTTCTTT. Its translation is CASSSSTPPGRNTEAFF. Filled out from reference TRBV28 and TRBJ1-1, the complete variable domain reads DVKVTQSSRYLVKRTGEKVFLECVQDMDHENMFWYRQDPGLGLRLIYFSYDVKMKEKGDIPEGYSVSREKKERFSLILESASTNQTSMYLCASSSSTPPGRNTEAFFGQGTRLTVV.

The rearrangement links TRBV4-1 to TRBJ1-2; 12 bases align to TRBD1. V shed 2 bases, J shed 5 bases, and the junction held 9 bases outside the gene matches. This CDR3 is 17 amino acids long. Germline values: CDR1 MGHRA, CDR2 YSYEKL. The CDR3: CASSQNLGTGGGYGYTF. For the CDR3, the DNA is TGCGCCAGCAGCCAAAATTTGGGGACAGGGGGCGGGTATGGCTACACCTTC.

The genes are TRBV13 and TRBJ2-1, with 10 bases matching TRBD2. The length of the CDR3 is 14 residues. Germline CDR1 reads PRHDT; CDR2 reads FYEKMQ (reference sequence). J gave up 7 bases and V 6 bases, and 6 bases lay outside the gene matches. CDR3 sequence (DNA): TGTGCCAGCAGGGATACTAGCGGGATTAATGAGCAGTTCTTC. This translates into CASRDTSGINEQFF. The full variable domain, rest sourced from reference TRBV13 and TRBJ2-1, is AAGVIQSPRHLIKEKRETATLKCYPIPRHDTVYWYQQGPGQDPQFLISFYEKMQSDKGSIPDRFSAQQFSDYHSELNMSSLELGDSALYFCASRDTSGINEQFFGPGTRLTVL.

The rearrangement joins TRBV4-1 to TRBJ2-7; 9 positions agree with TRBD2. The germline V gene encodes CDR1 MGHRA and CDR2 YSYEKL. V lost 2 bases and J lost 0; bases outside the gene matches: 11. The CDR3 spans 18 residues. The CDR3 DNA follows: TGCGCCAGCAGCCAAAGTCCTAGCGGGATTTCCTTCTCCTACGAGCAGTACTTC. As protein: CASSQSPSGISFSYEQYF.

The DNA for the CDR3 is TGTGCTAGTGGTTTGGCCCGGGACAGGGCCTACGAGCAGTACTTC. Residues: CASGLARDRAYEQYF. This rearrangement joins TRBV12-5 to TRBJ2-7, with TRBD1 matching over 9 bases. This CDR3 is built from 15 residues. Germline CDR1 is LGHNT and CDR2 is FRNRAP. V shed 1 base, J shed 2 bases, and the junction held 3 bases outside the gene matches. The full variable domain, completed using reference TRBV12-5 and TRBJ2-7, is DARVTQTPRHKVTEMGQEVTMRCQPILGHNTVFWYRQTMMQGLELLAYFRNRAPLDDSGMPKDRFSAEMPDATLATLKIQPSEPRDSAVYFCASGLARDRAYEQYFGPGTRLTVT.

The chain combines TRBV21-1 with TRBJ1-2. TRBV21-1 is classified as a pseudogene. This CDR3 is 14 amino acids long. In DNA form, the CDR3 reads TGTGCCAGCAGCAAAGGTGTAGCTAACTATGGCTACACCTTC. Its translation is CASSKGVANYGYTF.